The 30 T cell receptor beta chains given below trace back to one sample, sequenced in a study of CD8+CD57+ T cells in acquired aplastic anemia. Researchers used genomic DNA as the template to profile TCR beta VDJ and CDR3. TCRdb itself ran the reads through MiXCR, one entry per CDR3 protein. The sample yields around 200,000 distinct CDR3 sequences, around 50% seen once. Sequenced: sorted CD4+, CD8+, or CD8+CD57+ T cells (not recorded which) from PBMCs. Receptor source: a human donor in good health, serving as a control.

This clonotype has at least ten counts. The rearrangement joins TRBV19 to TRBJ1-1, with D tentatively TRBD1 (6 bases). The germline V gene has CDR1 LNHDA and CDR2 SQIVND (reference sequence). CDR3 length: 12 residues. Trimming removed 8 bases from V and 1 base from J, with 8 bases in between. CDR3 in amino acids: CASGQRNTEAFF. CDR3 in DNA: TGTGCCAGTGGACAGAGGAACACTGAAGCTTTCTTT.

This clonotype has just a few counts. The genes are TRBV10-3 and TRBJ2-7; 11 nucleotides match TRBD1. Germline trimming cut 3 bases from V and 3 bases from J; bases unmatched to any gene: 4. There are 15 residues in the CDR3. Per the germline V gene, CDR1 is ENHRY and CDR2 is SYGVKD. DNA of the CDR3: TGTGCCATCAGTGACTCCGGGACAGGGGGCTACGAGCAGTACTTC. Translating it yields CAISDSGTGGYEQYF.

This clonotype has at least ten counts. The gene calls are TRBV10-3 and TRBJ2-3; no reliable D call. Germline CDR1 ENHRY, CDR2 SYGVKD. V was pared by 2 bases and J by 6 bases, with 6 bases between. The CDR3 length is 12 residues. CDR3 residues: CAISEVADTQYF. CDR3 nucleotide sequence: TGTGCCATCAGTGAGGTGGCGGATACGCAGTATTTT.

As regards this clonotype: At one of its ends the junction is not consistent with the germline gene, which may arise from a read error. The chain joins TRBV7-6 to TRBJ2-7, with TRBD1 identical over 10 bases. CDR3 length: 14 residues. The germline gives CDR1 SGHVS, CDR2 FNYEAQ. The CDR3 bases are TGTGCCATCAGCGAAGGACAGGGGGCCTACGAGCAGTACTTC. This sequence encodes CAISEGQGAYEQYF.

This clonotype was seen at least ten times. For the CDR3, the DNA is TGTGCCAGCAGCCAAAATCTACAGGGGGGCACTGAAGCTTTCTTT. Translating it yields CASSQNLQGGTEAFF. This chain joins TRBV9 and TRBJ1-1, with 8 bases that match TRBD1. Germline CDR1 is SGDLS and CDR2 is YYNGEE. The V segment lost 4 bases and the J segment 4 bases; nucleotides outside the gene matches: 9. This CDR3 is 15 amino acids long.

Only a few counts were recorded for this clonotype. This chain connects TRBV7-9 to TRBJ2-3; 15 nucleotides line up with TRBD2. Germline CDR1 reads SEHNR; CDR2 reads FQNEAQ (reference sequence). CDR3 size: 18 residues. The V and J ends lost 6 bases and 4 bases, in that order; junction bases with no gene match: 11. Here the CDR3 DNA reads TGTGCCAGCAGTAAAACCGGGACTAGCGGGGGGAGTGCAGATACGCAGTATTTT. This sequence encodes CASSKTGTSGGSADTQYF.

This clonotype was observed many times. The chain employs TRBV10-3 and TRBJ1-1; 10 nucleotides match TRBD1. Trimming took 0 bases from V and 11 from J; bases not matched to a gene: 3. This CDR3 spans 13 amino acids. Germline V gene lookup returns CDR1 ENHRY and CDR2 SYGVKD. CDR3 region: CAISESLGQGAFF. The CDR3 DNA is TGTGCCATCAGTGAGTCGCTGGGACAGGGGGCTTTCTTT.

This clonotype was observed a single time. This chain joins TRBV20-1 and TRBJ2-5; 11 nucleotides line up with TRBD2. V was clipped by 3 bases and J by 5 bases; unmatched bases: 8. Germline V gene lookup returns CDR1 DFQATT and CDR2 SNEGSKA (reference sequence). The CDR3 is 15 amino acids. The CDR3 loop is CSARGSGGGVETQYF. CDR3 nucleotides: TGCAGTGCTAGGGGTAGCGGGGGGGGGGTCGAGACCCAGTACTTC.

This clonotype was recorded many times. This sequence joins TRBV7-8 and TRBJ1-6; 7 positions match TRBD1. Germline loops: CDR1 SGHVS, CDR2 FQNEAQ. The junction had 14 bases not matched to a gene; V was cut back by 5 bases and J by 7 bases. CDR3 length: 17 amino acids. As DNA, the CDR3 is TGTGCCAGCAGCCTCTCGCCGCGGACAGGATACAATTCACCCCTCCACTTT. Residues: CASSLSPRTGYNSPLHF.

The chain is built from TRBV20-1 and TRBJ2-7; TRBD2 agrees at 7 bases. J was trimmed by 7 bases and V by 5 bases; bases with no gene match: 20. The CDR3 runs 16 residues. The germline V gene has CDR1 DFQATT and CDR2 SNEGSKA (reference sequence). This chain's CDR3 is CSAQAPGGLAGMEQYV. CDR3 coding DNA: TGCAGTGCTCAGGCCCCGGGGGGATTAGCGGGTATGGAGCAGTACGTC.

This chain links TRBV7-8 with TRBJ2-2; D remains unclear. V lost 3 bases and J lost 4, with 15 bases in between. CDR3 length equals 16 residues. The germline V gene encodes CDR1 SGHVS and CDR2 FQNEAQ. CDR3 in amino acids: CASSFRFERRTGELFF. The CDR3 region has the DNA TGTGCCAGCAGCTTCCGATTCGAACGGCGCACCGGGGAGCTGTTTTTT. The full variable domain, rest sourced from reference TRBV7-8 and TRBJ2-2, is GAGVSQSPRYKVAKRGQDVALRCDPISGHVSLFWYQQALGQGPEFLTYFQNEAQLDKSGLPSDRFFAERPEGSVSTLKIQRTQQEDSAVYLCASSFRFERRTGELFFGEGSRLTVL.

The J gene is TRBJ1-5, the V gene TRBV19; D gene uncertain. With 7 bases removed from V and 0 bases from J, the gap between germline ends came to 10 bases. Germline assignment: CDR1 LNHDA and CDR2 SQIVND (reference sequence). The CDR3 has 14 residues. The CDR3 DNA follows: TGTGCCAGTACCCTCTTGAATAGCAATCAGCCCCAGCATTTT. Translation: CASTLLNSNQPQHF.

At least ten counts were recorded for this clonotype. This chain uses TRBV4-2 with TRBJ1-3, with D possibly being TRBD1 (5 bases). Per the germline V gene, CDR1 is LGHNA and CDR2 is YNFKEQ. This CDR3 is 16 amino acids long. Trimming pared 0 bases from V and 0 bases from J, leaving 9 bases between. DNA for the CDR3: TGTGCCAGCAGCCAAGACCGGGACGGCTCTGGAAACACCATATATTTT. As protein: CASSQDRDGSGNTIYF.

The genes are TRBV6-5 and TRBJ2-2; D gene uncertain. CDR1 is MNHEY and CDR2 is SVGAGI in the germline V gene. The V end was cut by 0 bases, the J end by 7 bases, with 6 bases between. CDR3 length: 13 amino acids. CDR3 amino acids: CASSYSGVGELFF. For the CDR3, the DNA is TGTGCCAGCAGTTACTCGGGTGTCGGGGAGCTGTTTTTT.

This clonotype was seen a handful of times. The V and J genes are TRBV3-1 and TRBJ1-6; 7 nucleotides match TRBD1. Germline-derived CDR1 and CDR2 are LGHDT and YNNKEL (reference sequence). V was clipped by 2 bases and J by 7 bases; unmatched bases: 11. This CDR3 spans 17 amino acids. CDR3 residues: CASSQNPAGTENSPLHF. CDR3 in DNA: TGTGCCAGCAGCCAAAATCCCGCCGGGACAGAAAATTCACCCCTCCACTTT.

V is TRBV5-6 and J is TRBJ2-7, with 12 bases fitting TRBD1. This CDR3 is built from 17 residues. Looked up from germline, CDR1 is SGHDT and CDR2 is YYEEEE. V was clipped by 1 base and J by 4 bases; unmatched bases: 9. The CDR3 coding sequence is TGTGCCAGCAGCTTGAGCCAAGGGACAGGGGGCTGGTACGAGCAGTACTTC. It translates to CASSLSQGTGGWYEQYF.

This clonotype was seen ten or more times. The chain employs TRBV24-1 and TRBJ1-1; TRBD1 matches at 7 bases. V lost 1 base, J lost 11 bases, and 3 bases stayed unmatched. The germline V gene encodes CDR1 KGHDR and CDR2 SFDVKD. The CDR3 covers 12 residues. This CDR3 reads CATSDFGTAAFF. CDR3 DNA: TGTGCCACCAGTGATTTTGGGACAGCGGCTTTCTTT.

A single count supports this clonotype. The DNA is left out, because the CDR3 cannot be placed on it with certainty; the CDR3 is given as TCRdb lists it. This chain uses TRBV9 with TRBJ2-6; the table's D gene call, TRBD1, was not cross checked with the DNA. CDR1 is SGDLS and CDR2 is YYNGEE in the germline V gene. The CDR3 has 20 amino acids, counting both end residues. CDR3 protein: CASSVGGRFRSFLWTRHQTF.

This chain connects TRBV7-2 to TRBJ2-7; 7 bases are shared with TRBD2. CDR1 and CDR2 from the germline V gene are SGHTA and FQGNSA. V gave up 3 bases and J gave up 5 bases; unmatched junction bases: 4. There are 13 residues in the CDR3. CDR3 nucleotides: TGTGCCAGCAGCTTTGGACTAGAGAACGAGCAGTACTTC. It encodes CASSFGLENEQYF.

About this clonotype itself: A single base separates this from a much larger clone, so it may be a read error. The chain recombines TRBV4-1 with TRBJ1-2; a weak D match, TRBD1 (6 bases). The V end was cut by 3 bases, the J end by 3 bases, with 17 bases between. CDR3 length equals 16 residues. The germline gives CDR1 MGHRA, CDR2 YSYEKL. In DNA, the CDR3 is TGCGCCAGCAGCCAGTACACAGGGATTAGTGACTATGGCTACACCTTC. Its protein product is CASSQYTGISDYGYTF.

This clonotype was picked up many times. The gene calls are TRBV5-1 and TRBJ2-7; 9 nucleotides match TRBD2. V dropped 0 bases and J dropped 1; count of bases not matched to a gene: 2. The CDR3 runs to 15 residues. CDR1 and CDR2 (germline): SGHRS, YFSETQ. The CDR3 protein is CASSLVLAGSYEQYF. In DNA, the CDR3 is TGCGCCAGCAGCTTGGTCCTAGCGGGGTCCTACGAGCAGTACTTC.

This chain connects TRBV20-1 to TRBJ2-7, with a possible D match to TRBD1 (6 bases). The length of the CDR3 is 13 residues. Trimming cost V 3 bases and J 3 bases, with 12 bases left between them. Germline-derived CDR1 and CDR2 are DFQATT and SNEGSKA (reference sequence). In DNA form, the CDR3 reads TGCAGTGCTAGGAGGACAGATAACTACGAGCAGTACTTC. It is translated as CSARRTDNYEQYF.

This clonotype appeared many times. CDR3 coding DNA: TGTGCCAGTAGTCTCCCTCCGGGATACTCTGGAAACACCATATATTTT. This encodes CASSLPPGYSGNTIYF. The chain joins TRBV19 to TRBJ1-3; D not resolved. Germline V lookup: CDR1 LNHDA, CDR2 SQIVND (reference sequence). Trimming took off 5 bases at V and 0 bases at J, with 14 bases between the two ends. This CDR3 has 16 amino acids.

This clonotype occurred a few times. This may arise from a read error, as a much more abundant clone is one base away. The chain has TRBV2 and TRBJ1-1, with a tentative D call TRBD1 (6 bases). The CDR3 loop spans 15 amino acids. Germline values: CDR1 SNHLY, CDR2 FYNNEI. The ends were cut back, 6 bases at V and 0 bases at J, with 14 bases in the middle. The CDR3 spells CASRPDSCMNTEAFF. CDR3 bases: TGTGCCAGCAGGCCGGACAGCTGCATGAACACTGAAGCTTTCTTT.

The V and J genes are TRBV2 and TRBJ2-2; maybe TRBD1 (6 bases). Per the germline V gene, CDR1 is SNHLY and CDR2 is FYNNEI. V shed 6 bases and J shed 1 base, with 9 bases lying between them. This CDR3 has 14 amino acids. The chain's CDR3 is CASRRGQNTGELFF. The DNA of the CDR3 is TGTGCCAGCAGACGGGGACAGAACACCGGGGAGCTGTTTTTT. The variable domain in full, completed from reference TRBV2 and TRBJ2-2, reads EPEVTQTPSHQVTQMGQEVILRCVPISNHLYFYWYRQILGQKVEFLVSFYNNEISEKSEIFDDQFSVERPDGSNFTLKIRSTKLEDSAMYFCASRRGQNTGELFFGEGSRLTVL.

This chain joins TRBV20-1 and TRBJ2-5; 9 nucleotides agree with TRBD1. The CDR3 has 11 residues. The V segment lost 7 bases and the J segment 4 bases; nucleotides outside the gene matches: 1. CDR1 DFQATT and CDR2 SNEGSKA come from the germline V gene (reference sequence). This CDR3 is CSVDRGETQYF. The CDR3 DNA reads TGCAGTGTGGACAGGGGAGAGACCCAGTACTTC.

V usage is TRBV4-3 and J usage is TRBJ1-4; 9 bases fit TRBD1. From germline, CDR1 is LGHNA and CDR2 YSLEER. The trim removed 1 base at V and 0 bases at J, leaving 6 bases unmatched. CDR3 length: 18 amino acids. CDR3 amino acids: CASSQVQGALATNEKLFF. The CDR3 nucleotides read TGCGCCAGCAGCCAAGTACAGGGGGCCCTTGCAACTAATGAAAAACTGTTTTTT.

This clonotype was observed a few times. This sequence joins TRBV6-5 and TRBJ2-7; 9 nucleotides agree with TRBD1. The J call is doubtful: the DNA matches TRBJ2-5 better. CDR1 is MNHEY, CDR2 SVGAGI, per germline. The CDR3 contains 14 residues. The DNA of the CDR3 is TGTGCCAGCAGTACGGGACAGGGTGGAGAGACCCAGTACTTC. The encoded protein is CASSTGQGGETQYF.

This clonotype was counted at least ten times. V usage is TRBV30 and J usage is TRBJ2-1; D may be TRBD2 (5 bases). CDR1 is GTSNPN and CDR2 is SVGIG in the germline V gene (reference sequence). The germline V and J ends were trimmed by 2 bases and 9 bases, with 14 bases remaining between them. The CDR3 totals 13 residues. CDR3 nucleotide sequence: TGTGCCTGGAGTATGAGGTCGGGGAGTGAGCAGTTCTTC. Translating it yields CAWSMRSGSEQFF.

This clonotype was picked up a small number of times. The chain joins TRBV20-1 to TRBJ2-5; TRBD2 matches at 11 bases. This CDR3 is 14 amino acids long. The V gene's germline CDR1 is DFQATT and CDR2 SNEGSKA (reference sequence). With V trimmed by 7 bases and J by 3 bases, 7 bases remained unmatched. This chain's CDR3 is CSVWASGGKETQYF. The CDR3 bases are TGCAGTGTTTGGGCTAGCGGGGGGAAAGAGACCCAGTACTTC.